This TCR beta chain was sequenced in a study of neurological immune-mediated disorders. Trimming stripped 9 bases from V and 13 bases from J, with 17 bases between. CDR1 and CDR2 (germline): SGHDT, YYEEEE. This CDR3 is 12 amino acids long. Synthesis of cDNA used 5'RACE (with 10-nucleotide random UMIs). TCRdb reprocessed the 5' RACE reads via MiXCR and lists one record per CDR3 protein. The table shows some 16,000 distinct CDR3 sequences, with 14% to 15% occurring only once. Input material: PBMCs. This TCR derives from a man aged 60 to 69 with HTLV-1-associated myelopathy (HAM/TSP). The chain links TRBV5-6 to TRBJ1-6; the D is unclear. CDR3 DNA: TGTGCCAACAGTTTGGTCGGTCCGCCCCTCCACTTT. This encodes CANSLVGPPLHF. Drawing the rest from reference TRBV5-6 and TRBJ1-6, the complete variable domain is DAGVTQSPTHLIKTRGQQVTLRCSPKSGHDTVSWYQQALGQGPQFIFQYYEEEERQRGNFPDRFSGHQFPNYSSELNVNALLLGDSALYLCANSLVGPPLHFGNGTRLTVT.